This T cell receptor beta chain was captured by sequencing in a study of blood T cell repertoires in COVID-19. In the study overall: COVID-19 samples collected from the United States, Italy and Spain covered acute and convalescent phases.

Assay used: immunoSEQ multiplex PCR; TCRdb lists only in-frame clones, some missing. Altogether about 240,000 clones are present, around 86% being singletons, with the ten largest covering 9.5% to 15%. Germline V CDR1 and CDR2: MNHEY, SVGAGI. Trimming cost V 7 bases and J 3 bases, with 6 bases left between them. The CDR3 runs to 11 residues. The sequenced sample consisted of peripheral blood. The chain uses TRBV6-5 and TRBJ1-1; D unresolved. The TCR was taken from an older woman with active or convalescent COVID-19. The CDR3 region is CASKEDTEAFF. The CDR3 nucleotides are TGTGCCAGCAAAGAGGACACTGAAGCTTTCTTT.